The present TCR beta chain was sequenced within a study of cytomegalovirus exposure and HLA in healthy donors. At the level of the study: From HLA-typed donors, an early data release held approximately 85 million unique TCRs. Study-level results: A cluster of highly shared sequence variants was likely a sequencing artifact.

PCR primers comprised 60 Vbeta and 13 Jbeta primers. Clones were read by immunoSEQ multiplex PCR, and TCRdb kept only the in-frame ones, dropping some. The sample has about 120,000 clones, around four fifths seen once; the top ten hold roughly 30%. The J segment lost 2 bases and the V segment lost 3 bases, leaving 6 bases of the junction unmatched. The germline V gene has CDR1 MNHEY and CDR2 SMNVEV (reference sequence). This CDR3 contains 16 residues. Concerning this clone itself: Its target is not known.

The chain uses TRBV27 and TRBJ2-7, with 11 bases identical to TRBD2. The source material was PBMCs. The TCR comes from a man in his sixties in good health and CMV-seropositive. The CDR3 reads CASSFSLAGGTYEQYF. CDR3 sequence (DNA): TGTGCCAGCAGTTTTTCCCTAGCGGGGGGCACCTACGAGCAGTACTTC.